The next 31 T cell receptor beta chains were all read from a single sample in a study of shared clonotypes between healthy human individuals. TCRdb's table, derived via immunoSEQ multiplex PCR, lists solely in-frame clones and lacks some. Of roughly 2.2 million clones listed, approximately 90% are singletons. The sequencing input was naive CD4+ T cells from PBMCs. Subset specified: CD45RA+ positively selected. These TCRs come from a man younger than 30 in good health. Some clones in this sample may be carry-over from other donors' samples.

The chain carries TRBV6-6 and TRBJ2-7, with 10 bases fitting TRBD1. CDR3 size: 16 residues. Germline values: CDR1 MNHNY, CDR2 SVGAGI (reference sequence). V was pared by 6 bases and J by 5 bases, with 13 bases of the junction left unmatched. The CDR3 loop is CASRLYPGQGYHEQYF. In DNA, the CDR3 is TGTGCCAGCAGACTTTACCCGGGACAGGGGTACCACGAGCAGTACTTC.

Worth noting for this clone: Other DNA sequences in the same sample also yield this CDR3. This chain joins TRBV6-4 and TRBJ2-1; D gene unclear. CDR3 length: 15 amino acids. Germline CDR1 reads MRHNA; CDR2 reads SNTAGT. The V end was cut by 2 bases, the J end by 0 bases, with 8 bases between. The CDR3 here is CASSDGGSSYNEQFF. The CDR3 bases are TGTGCCAGCAGTGACGGCGGTAGCTCCTACAATGAGCAGTTCTTC.

The chain combines TRBV7-8 with TRBJ1-2; TRBD1 might be the D (5 bases). The V end was cut by 3 bases, the J end by 7 bases, with 18 bases between. The CDR3 spans 15 residues. Per the germline V gene, CDR1 is SGHVS and CDR2 is FQNEAQ. CDR3 in amino acids: CASSLRNGGRAGYTF. DNA for the CDR3: TGTGCCAGCAGCTTGCGGAACGGAGGCAGGGCTGGCTACACCTTC.

The V and J genes are TRBV28 and TRBJ1-4; tentative D call: TRBD1 (6 bases). CDR3 length: 17 amino acids. V lost 5 bases, J lost 7 bases, and 23 bases lay in between. From germline, CDR1 is MDHEN and CDR2 SYDVKM. The CDR3 sequence: CASSPWGQGSRVEKLFF. The CDR3 region has the DNA TGTGCCAGCAGTCCGTGGGGGCAGGGATCGCGTGTTGAAAAACTGTTTTTT.

The chain couples TRBV14 to TRBJ2-3, with 8 positions matching TRBD2. This CDR3 is built from 16 residues. Germline lookup yields CDR1 SGHDN and CDR2 FVKESK. J lost 7 bases, V lost 4 bases, and 13 bases had no gene match. CDR3 amino acids: CASSPPSTSGKNTQYF. The DNA of the CDR3 is TGTGCCAGCAGCCCCCCAAGCACTAGCGGCAAGAATACGCAGTATTTT.

The chain couples TRBV9 to TRBJ1-5, with D possibly TRBD1 on 5 matching bases. This CDR3 comprises 14 residues. Between the trimmed V and J ends, which lost 2 bases and 7 bases, there was a span of 13 bases. Germline V gene data show CDR1 as SGDLS and CDR2 as YYNGEE. The CDR3 DNA is TGTGCCAGCAGCGTGGGGGGAAGGAGCCAGCCCCAGCATTTT. The encoded protein is CASSVGGRSQPQHF.

This chain links TRBV28 with TRBJ1-2, with D tentatively TRBD1 (6 bases). Looked up from germline, CDR1 is MDHEN and CDR2 is SYDVKM. The CDR3 has 14 residues. Trimming shortened V by 6 bases and J by 8 bases, and 19 bases separated the two germline ends. CDR3 bases: TGTGCCAGCAGCGGAGACATACAGGGCAGGGGCTACACCTTC. Its translation: CASSGDIQGRGYTF.

V gene TRBV18 combines with J gene TRBJ1-1; D might be TRBD1 (5 bases). The length of the CDR3 is 15 residues. V was clipped by 3 bases and J by 3 bases, with 14 bases between them. Germline V gene data show CDR1 as KGHSH and CDR2 as LQKENI. The CDR3 loop is CASSPIEGSYTEAFF. CDR3 DNA sequence: TGTGCCAGCTCACCGATCGAGGGGAGCTACACTGAAGCTTTCTTT.

The rearrangement joins TRBV9 to TRBJ1-5; D gene ambiguous. The length of the CDR3 is 15 residues. Trimming shortened V by 3 bases and J by 0 bases, and 10 bases separated the two germline ends. CDR1 is SGDLS and CDR2 is YYNGEE in the germline V gene. CDR3 residues: CASSADGYSNQPQHF. The CDR3, as DNA: TGTGCCAGCAGCGCGGACGGATATAGCAATCAGCCCCAGCATTTT.

The V gene is TRBV28, the J gene TRBJ1-4; D possibly corresponds to TRBD1 (6 bases). Germline values: CDR1 MDHEN, CDR2 SYDVKM. The V and J ends lost 6 bases and 5 bases respectively, with 16 bases between them. This CDR3 comprises 15 residues. DNA for the CDR3: TGTGCCAGCAGCCCACCAGGGGTCCCGAATGAAAAACTGTTTTTT. It specifies CASSPPGVPNEKLFF.

The V call is TRBV5-1, the J call TRBJ1-2; TRBD1 matches at 7 bases. CDR3 length: 12 residues. J was trimmed by 14 bases and V by 4 bases; bases with no gene match: 11. Looked up from germline, CDR1 is SGHRS and CDR2 is YFSETQ. This chain's CDR3 is CASSEGTAQMTF. CDR3 coding DNA: TGCGCCAGCAGCGAGGGGACAGCCCAAATGACCTTC. The whole variable domain, filled in from reference TRBV5-1 and TRBJ1-2, reads KAGVTQTPRYLIKTRGQQVTLSCSPISGHRSVSWYQQTPGQGLQFLFEYFSETQRNKGNFPGRFSGRQFSNSRSEMNVSTLELGDSALYLCASSEGTAQMTFGSGTRLTVV.

CDR3 nucleotides: TGCGCCAGCAGCTTCGGACAGCACGAGCAGTACTTC. As protein: CASSFGQHEQYF. This sequence joins TRBV5-1 and TRBJ2-7; D perhaps matches TRBD1 (6 bases). V dropped 2 bases and J dropped 5 bases, with 8 bases sitting between them. Germline V CDR1 and CDR2: SGHRS, YFSETQ. There are 12 residues in the CDR3.

V and J are TRBV6-6 and TRBJ2-3; 7 positions match TRBD1. The J segment lost 3 bases and the V segment lost 7 bases, leaving 1 base of the junction unmatched. This CDR3 contains 12 residues. The germline CDR1 and CDR2 sequences are MNHNY and SVGAGI (reference sequence). The CDR3 protein is CASNRGTDTQYF. CDR3 DNA: TGTGCCAGCAACAGGGGAACAGATACGCAGTATTTT.

In nucleotides, the CDR3 is TGTGCCAGCGGCCTGAGGGGTTCGGCCGGGACCCAGTACTTC. Translation gives CASGLRGSAGTQYF. The chain links TRBV5-8 to TRBJ2-5, with D tentatively TRBD1 or TRBD2 (5 bases each). V lost 7 bases and J lost 7, with 20 bases in between. Germline CDR1 reads SGHTS; CDR2 reads YDEGEE. This CDR3 spans 14 amino acids.

This CDR3 is CASRQGQGTNTEAFF. The CDR3 DNA sequence: TGCGCCAGCAGACAAGGACAGGGAACGAACACTGAAGCTTTCTTT. The genes are TRBV5-1 and TRBJ1-1; TRBD1 matches 8 bases. The length of the CDR3 is 15 residues. The germline CDR1 and CDR2 sequences are SGHRS and YFSETQ. After removal of 5 bases from V and 1 base from J, the junction contained 7 bases not matched to a gene.

The V gene is TRBV30, the J gene TRBJ2-7; D unresolved. V was shortened by 0 bases and J by 5 bases, with 8 bases between the two germline ends. Germline CDR1 is GTSNPN and CDR2 is SVGIG (reference sequence). The CDR3 sequence is 12 residues long. CDR3 nucleotide sequence: TGTGCCTGGAGTGTATTGCGCCACGAGCAGTACTTC. Residues: CAWSVLRHEQYF.

The V call is TRBV6-5, the J call TRBJ2-5, with 8 nucleotides matching TRBD2. V lost 0 bases to trimming and J lost 4 bases; unmatched junction nucleotides: 7. The CDR3 sequence is 16 residues long. Germline V gene sequence: CDR1 MNHEY, CDR2 SVGAGI. The CDR3 loop reads CASSYSKGLGTETQYF. The CDR3 DNA reads TGTGCCAGCAGTTACTCGAAGGGACTAGGTACAGAGACCCAGTACTTC.

V is TRBV27 and J is TRBJ1-5; unclear D gene. The CDR3 consists of 12 residues. Germline V lookup: CDR1 MNHEY, CDR2 SMNVEV (reference sequence). V was cut by 3 bases and J by 7 bases, with 7 bases left in between. CDR3 DNA: TGTGCCAGCAGTTTTACCGGCCAGCCCCAGCATTTT. Its translation is CASSFTGQPQHF.

This clone was found once. The chain recombines TRBV6-6 with TRBJ1-2; maybe TRBD1 (5 bases). Germline V lookup: CDR1 MNHNY, CDR2 SVGAGI (reference sequence). This CDR3 has 16 residues. V lost 4 bases to trimming and J lost 4 bases, with 19 bases between them. The CDR3: CASSSYTDSLGYGYTF. DNA of the CDR3: TGTGCCAGCAGTTCCTATACTGACAGTTTGGGCTATGGCTACACCTTC.

Here the CDR3 reads CASSFNSLAALETQYF. The CDR3, as DNA: TGTGCCAGCAGTTTTAACTCGCTAGCGGCCCTAGAGACCCAGTACTTC. The chain links TRBV28 to TRBJ2-5; TRBD2 agrees at 7 bases. The V gene's germline CDR1 is MDHEN and CDR2 SYDVKM. The J segment lost 4 bases and the V segment lost 3 bases, leaving 11 bases of the junction unmatched. This CDR3 is built from 16 residues. Variable domain in full (rest from reference TRBV28 and TRBJ2-5): DVKVTQSSRYLVKRTGEKVFLECVQDMDHENMFWYRQDPGLGLRLIYFSYDVKMKEKGDIPEGYSVSREKKERFSLILESASTNQTSMYLCASSFNSLAALETQYFGPGTRLLVL.

In its sample, this clone was seen once. This sample also contains other DNA sequences that code for the same CDR3. The chain uses TRBV28 and TRBJ1-3, with D unresolved. This CDR3 has 15 residues. V lost 4 bases and J 0 bases, leaving 10 bases between the germline ends. The V gene's germline CDR1 is MDHEN and CDR2 SYDVKM. Here the CDR3 reads CASSSPGISGNTIYF. CDR3 in DNA: TGTGCCAGCAGTTCCCCAGGCATCTCTGGAAACACCATATATTTT. The whole variable domain, filled in from reference TRBV28 and TRBJ1-3, reads DVKVTQSSRYLVKRTGEKVFLECVQDMDHENMFWYRQDPGLGLRLIYFSYDVKMKEKGDIPEGYSVSREKKERFSLILESASTNQTSMYLCASSSPGISGNTIYFGEGSWLTVV.

This chain uses TRBV27 with TRBJ2-1; 10 bases are a match to TRBD2. Trimming cost V 5 bases and J 8 bases; bases outside gene matches: 12. This CDR3 has 16 amino acids. Germline assignment: CDR1 MNHEY and CDR2 SMNVEV (reference sequence). As DNA, the CDR3 is TGTGCCAGCAGTCCCAGGACTAGCGGCCGGGTCTATGAGCAGTTCTTC. It specifies CASSPRTSGRVYEQFF.

The chain recombines TRBV5-1 with TRBJ1-1, with D possibly matching TRBD1 (5 bases). The CDR3 spans 16 residues. Trimming left V 4 bases short and J 1 base short, with 17 bases between. The germline V gene encodes CDR1 SGHRS and CDR2 YFSETQ. CDR3 amino acids: CASSKQVREGNTEAFF. DNA for the CDR3: TGCGCCAGCAGCAAGCAAGTCAGGGAGGGGAACACTGAAGCTTTCTTT.

The chain uses TRBV19 and TRBJ2-7; D might be TRBD1 (6 bases). Germline CDR1 and CDR2: LNHDA and SQIVND (reference sequence). Trimming removed 6 bases at V and 6 bases at J, with 18 bases between. The CDR3 extends over 14 amino acids. CDR3 sequence: CASRPTRTDAEQYF. DNA of the CDR3: TGTGCCAGTAGGCCAACCAGGACAGACGCCGAGCAGTACTTC.

J is TRBJ1-2 and V is TRBV11-2; D possibly corresponds to TRBD1 (5 bases). CDR1 is SGHAT and CDR2 is FQNNGV in the germline V gene. The CDR3 runs 15 residues. With 2 bases removed from V and 3 bases from J, the gap between germline ends came to 13 bases. CDR3 sequence (DNA): TGTGCCAGCAGCTTATTTCGGGACCCCCACTATGGCTACACCTTC. Translating gives CASSLFRDPHYGYTF.

Worth noting for this clone: Other DNA sequences from this sample encode an identical CDR3 as well. The genes are TRBV5-1 and TRBJ2-7; D possibly corresponds to TRBD1 (5 bases). Trimming cost V 0 bases and J 6 bases, with 10 bases left between them. Germline-derived CDR1 and CDR2 are SGHRS and YFSETQ. This CDR3 has 13 residues. The CDR3 nucleotides read TGCGCCAGCAGCTTGGGGGGCTTGGGCGAGCAGTACTTC. The encoded protein is CASSLGGLGEQYF.

The chain is built from TRBV27 and TRBJ2-1; D not resolved. The ends were cut back, 5 bases at V and 2 bases at J, with 7 bases in the middle. CDR3 length equals 13 residues. The germline CDR1 and CDR2 sequences are MNHEY and SMNVEV (reference sequence). The CDR3 DNA sequence: TGTGCCAGCAGTGGCTCGACCTACAATGAGCAGTTCTTC. Protein: CASSGSTYNEQFF.

Turning to this clone: Other nucleotide sequences in the sample specify the same CDR3. The chain joins TRBV18 to TRBJ1-5; no reliable D call. The CDR3 has 13 residues. Trimming shortened V by 3 bases and J by 3 bases, and 6 bases separated the two germline ends. Germline CDR1 is KGHSH and CDR2 is LQKENI. CDR3 sequence: CASSPGPNQPQHF. The DNA for the CDR3 is TGTGCCAGCTCACCTGGACCCAATCAGCCCCAGCATTTT.

The V and J genes are TRBV4-1 and TRBJ2-3, with unresolved D. The CDR3 runs 13 residues. Germline V gene data show CDR1 as MGHRA and CDR2 as YSYEKL. V lost 1 base to trimming and J lost 6 bases, with 8 bases between them. The CDR3 DNA reads TGCGCCAGCAGCCAAGTTTTGTGGGATACGCAGTATTTT. Translation: CASSQVLWDTQYF.

The V call is TRBV18, the J call TRBJ2-2, with D hard to call. This CDR3 is 16 amino acids long. The V and J ends lost 2 bases and 3 bases respectively, with 13 bases between them. The germline CDR1 and CDR2 sequences are KGHSH and LQKENI. The CDR3 here is CASSPDSTRHTGELFF. CDR3 in DNA: TGTGCCAGCTCACCAGACTCAACACGCCACACCGGGGAGCTGTTTTTT.

This clone was observed a handful of times. The V gene is TRBV5-1, the J gene TRBJ2-1; 8 nucleotides line up with TRBD1. The CDR3 consists of 16 residues. V gave up 2 bases and J gave up 3 bases; unmatched junction bases: 7. CDR1 is SGHRS and CDR2 is YFSETQ in the germline V gene. The CDR3 loop reads CASSLGGQVIYNEQFF. CDR3 DNA: TGCGCCAGCAGCTTAGGGGGACAGGTGATCTACAATGAGCAGTTCTTC. The full variable domain, its missing parts supplied by reference TRBV5-1 and TRBJ2-1, is KAGVTQTPRYLIKTRGQQVTLSCSPISGHRSVSWYQQTPGQGLQFLFEYFSETQRNKGNFPGRFSGRQFSNSRSEMNVSTLELGDSALYLCASSLGGQVIYNEQFFGPGTRLTVL.